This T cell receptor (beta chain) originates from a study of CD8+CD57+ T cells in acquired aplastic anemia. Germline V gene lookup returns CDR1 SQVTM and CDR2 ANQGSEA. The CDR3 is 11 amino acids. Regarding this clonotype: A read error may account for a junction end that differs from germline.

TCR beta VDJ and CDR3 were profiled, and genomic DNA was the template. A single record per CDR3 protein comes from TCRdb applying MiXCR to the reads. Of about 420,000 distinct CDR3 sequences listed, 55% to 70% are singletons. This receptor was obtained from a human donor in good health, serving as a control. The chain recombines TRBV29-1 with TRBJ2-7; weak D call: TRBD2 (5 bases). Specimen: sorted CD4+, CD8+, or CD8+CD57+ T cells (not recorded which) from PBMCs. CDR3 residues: CSVGGSDEQSF. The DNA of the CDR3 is TGCAGCGTTGGAGGTAGCGACGAGCAGTCCTTC.